This passage covers 7 T cell receptor beta chains from one sample sequenced in a study of CD8+ T cells in alopecia areata. Extraction and reverse transcription of RNA yielded cDNA as the sequencing template. The data were produced by immunoSEQ multiplex PCR, yet TCRdb's version contains in-frame clones alone and is incomplete. The sample lists 150,000 to 200,000 clones, less than 70% occurring once. Treatment of the sample: oral pan-JAK inhibitor, 5-10 mg twice daily. The specimen comprised CD4+ T cells sorted from blood, sampled between weeks 49 and 50, from a patient treated with tofacitinib. Source of these receptors: a human donor with alopecia areata.

The V gene is TRBV9, the J gene TRBJ2-2; 7 positions match TRBD1. Unmatched junction bases numbered 6, after V lost 0 bases and J lost 7 bases. This CDR3 spans 15 amino acids. Germline V lookup: CDR1 SGDLS, CDR2 YYNGEE. CDR3 in amino acids: CASSVAPQGVGELFF. The CDR3 region has the DNA TGTGCCAGCAGCGTAGCTCCCCAGGGGGTCGGGGAGCTGTTTTTT. Combining the CDR3 with reference TRBV9 and TRBJ2-2 gives the whole variable domain DSGVTQTPKHLITATGQRVTLRCSPRSGDLSVYWYQQSLDQGLQFLIQYYNGEERAKGNILERFSAQQFPDLHSELNLSSLELGDSALYFCASSVAPQGVGELFFGEGSRLTVL.

Points on this clone: Other DNA sequences in this specimen translate into the identical CDR3. V usage is TRBV19 and J usage is TRBJ1-1; D is undetermined. Deletions cut 3 bases from V and 1 base from J, with 6 bases between. Germline-derived CDR1 and CDR2 are LNHDA and SQIVND (reference sequence). CDR3 length: 13 residues. CDR3 residues: CASSMASNTEAFF. CDR3 DNA: TGTGCCAGTAGTATGGCTTCGAACACTGAAGCTTTCTTT.

This clone was detected once. The chain carries TRBV5-1 and TRBJ2-5; either TRBD1 or TRBD2 may fit D (6 bases each). V was trimmed by 4 bases and J by 2 bases, leaving 15 bases between them. Germline CDR1 is SGHRS and CDR2 is YFSETQ. The CDR3 spans 15 residues. CDR3 coding DNA: TGCGCCAGCAGCCCCTTTGGGGGGACACAAGAGACCCAGTACTTC. Residues: CASSPFGGTQETQYF.

This chain links TRBV29-1 with TRBJ1-2; weak D call: TRBD1 (5 bases). Trimming removed 0 bases from V and 5 bases from J, with 7 bases in between. In germline, CDR1 is SQVTM, CDR2 ANQGSEA. The CDR3 is made up of 12 amino acids. The CDR3 nucleotides are TGCAGCGTTGAAGAACAGGAGTATGGCTACACCTTC. This codes for CSVEEQEYGYTF.

The J gene is TRBJ1-3, the V gene TRBV30; D is uncertain. The CDR3 runs to 15 residues. Germline V gene sequence: CDR1 GTSNPN, CDR2 SVGIG (reference sequence). The germline V and J ends were trimmed by 0 bases and 0 bases, with 9 bases remaining between them. The CDR3 DNA sequence: TGTGCCTGGAGTGTTCGGAGGAACTCTGGAAACACCATATATTTT. Translation: CAWSVRRNSGNTIYF. The whole variable domain, filled in from reference TRBV30 and TRBJ1-3, reads SQTIHQWPATLVQPVGSPLSLECTVEGTSNPNLYWYRQAAGRGLQLLFYSVGIGQISSEVPQNLSASRPQDRQFILSSKKLLLSDSGFYLCAWSVRRNSGNTIYFGEGSWLTVV.

The chain joins TRBV4-3 to TRBJ2-3; the D is unclear. Looked up from germline, CDR1 is LGHNA and CDR2 is YSLEER. The CDR3 has 16 amino acids. V lost 1 base to trimming and J lost 0 bases, with 11 bases between them. This CDR3 reads CASSQAWGKSTDTQYF. The CDR3 nucleotides are TGCGCCAGCAGCCAAGCCTGGGGAAAAAGCACAGATACGCAGTATTTT.

This rearrangement joins TRBV7-2 to TRBJ2-3; D is perhaps TRBD2 (5 bases). V was trimmed by 5 bases and J by 0 bases, leaving 9 bases between them. Germline CDR1 reads SGHTA; CDR2 reads FQGNSA. The CDR3 spans 14 residues. The CDR3 DNA follows: TGTGCCAGCAGCCCGTGGACTAGCACAGATACGCAGTATTTT. It specifies CASSPWTSTDTQYF.